Below are 25 T cell receptor beta chains sequenced from a single sample in a study of blood T cell repertoires in COVID-19. Profiling relied on immunoSEQ multiplex PCR, and the TCRdb table lists in-frame clones only, not all of them. Of over 150,000 clones listed, approximately 90% are singletons. The sequencing input was peripheral blood. All receptors come from a man between 18 and 29 years old with acute or convalescent COVID-19.

This sequence joins TRBV19 and TRBJ2-3; a possible D gene is TRBD1 (6 bases). The length of the CDR3 is 15 residues. Deletions cut 1 base from V and 1 base from J, with 9 bases between. The V gene's germline CDR1 is LNHDA and CDR2 SQIVND (reference sequence). The CDR3 region has the DNA TGTGCCAGTAGTATAGGAGGGGGTGGCACAGATACGCAGTATTTT. Translating gives CASSIGGGGTDTQYF.

The CDR3 sequence is CASSFGTAYNEQFF. The DNA for the CDR3 is TGCGCCAGCAGCTTTGGGACAGCCTACAATGAGCAGTTCTTC. J is TRBJ2-1 and V is TRBV5-1; 7 bases line up with TRBD1. Germline CDR1 reads SGHRS; CDR2 reads YFSETQ. J gave up 2 bases and V 2 bases, and 1 base lay outside the gene matches. This CDR3 is built from 14 residues.

The rearrangement joins TRBV12-5 to TRBJ1-6; D not certain. CDR1 is LGHNT, CDR2 FRNRAP, per germline. The CDR3 contains 12 residues. Trimming stripped 1 base from V and 7 bases from J, with 2 bases between. CDR3 sequence (DNA): TGTGCTAGTGGTTTGGCGAATTCACCCCTCCACTTT. Encoded protein: CASGLANSPLHF.

The table lists this clone with a few counts. The chain carries TRBV2 and TRBJ2-7; D perhaps matches TRBD2 (6 bases). CDR1 and CDR2 (germline): SNHLY, FYNNEI. V gave up 6 bases and J gave up 0 bases, with 24 bases separating them. There are 18 residues in the CDR3. In DNA, the CDR3 is TGTGCCAGCAGGGGCCCGGGGGTGGGCAGGTCCGGCTCCTACGAGCAGTACTTC. It codes for CASRGPGVGRSGSYEQYF.

The V gene is TRBV20-1, the J gene TRBJ2-4, with a weak D call TRBD2 (5 bases). The germline V and J ends were trimmed by 3 bases and 8 bases, with 11 bases remaining between them. Germline lookup yields CDR1 DFQATT and CDR2 SNEGSKA (reference sequence). This CDR3 is 12 amino acids long. In nucleotides, the CDR3 is TGCAGTGCTAGTGACGGGATGGACATTCAGTACTTC. This sequence encodes CSASDGMDIQYF.

V usage is TRBV3-1 (or the pseudogene TRBV3-2) and J usage is TRBJ2-1, with 11 nucleotides matching TRBD2. Germline V gives CDR1 LGHDT, CDR2 YNNKEL (reference sequence). This CDR3 has 17 amino acids. J lost 4 bases, V lost 1 base, and 6 bases had no gene match. The CDR3 DNA is TGTGCCAGCAGCCAAGGCCTAGCGGGGGGCTATTACAATGAGCAGTTCTTC. It encodes CASSQGLAGGYYNEQFF.

The table lists this clone with a count of one. V usage is TRBV7-9 and J usage is TRBJ1-2, with 10 bases identical to TRBD1. Germline lookup yields CDR1 SEHNR and CDR2 FQNEAQ (reference sequence). The junction had 5 bases not matched to a gene; V was cut back by 2 bases and J by 2 bases. This CDR3 has 16 residues. The CDR3 nucleotides read TGTGCCAGCAGCTTATGGCGGGACAGGGGAAACTATGGCTACACCTTC. Its protein product is CASSLWRDRGNYGYTF. The full variable domain, completed using reference TRBV7-9 and TRBJ1-2, is DTGVSQNPRHKITKRGQNVTFRCDPISEHNRLYWYRQTLGQGPEFLTYFQNEAQLEKSRLLSDRFSAERPKGSFSTLEIQRTEQGDSAMYLCASSLWRDRGNYGYTFGSGTRLTVV.

As for this clone: No DNA is shown, since the ends of the CDR3 on it are uncertain; the CDR3 is the one TCRdb lists. V gene TRBV21-1 combines with J gene TRBJ2-3; the table's TRBD1 call for D was not verified on the DNA. TRBV21-1 counts as a pseudogene. The CDR3 is 17 residues long, counting both termini. This CDR3 reads CASSKAFVGQGTDTQYF.

The chain uses TRBV4-1 and TRBJ1-1; D remains unclear. This CDR3 has 14 amino acids. V was clipped by 2 bases and J by 4 bases, with 11 bases between them. The V gene's germline CDR1 is MGHRA and CDR2 YSYEKL. CDR3 sequence (DNA): TGCGCCAGCAGCCAAAGAGGAGGGTTCACTGAAGCTTTCTTT. Its translation is CASSQRGGFTEAFF.

This chain links TRBV5-1 with TRBJ1-2; a possible D gene is TRBD1 (6 bases). This CDR3 is 13 amino acids long. The V gene's germline CDR1 is SGHRS and CDR2 YFSETQ. The ends were cut back, 3 bases at V and 7 bases at J, with 13 bases in the middle. The CDR3 sequence: CASSSETGRGYTF. The CDR3 DNA reads TGCGCCAGCAGCTCGGAGACAGGACGTGGCTACACCTTC.

V and J are TRBV27 and TRBJ1-1, with a possible D match to TRBD1 (6 bases). V lost 5 bases and J lost 1, with 14 bases in between. Germline-derived CDR1 and CDR2 are MNHEY and SMNVEV (reference sequence). This CDR3 contains 15 residues. CDR3 sequence reads: CASSPDRDTNTEAFF. Written as DNA, the CDR3 is TGTGCCAGCAGTCCCGACCGGGACACGAACACTGAAGCTTTCTTT.

The chain joins TRBV4-1 to TRBJ1-4, with D possibly being TRBD1 (6 bases). This CDR3 is built from 15 residues. Germline CDR1 and CDR2: MGHRA and YSYEKL. Trimming took 0 bases from V and 8 from J, leaving 13 bases between them. The CDR3 nucleotides read TGCGCCAGCAGCCAAGACTGGGACACTATAGAAAAACTGTTTTTT. This translates into CASSQDWDTIEKLFF.

V gene TRBV6-4 combines with J gene TRBJ2-1; 10 bases fit TRBD2. This CDR3 contains 15 residues. Germline-derived CDR1 and CDR2 are MRHNA and SNTAGT. J was trimmed by 5 bases and V by 5 bases; bases with no gene match: 6. CDR3 sequence: CASSHIAGGNNEQFF. The CDR3 bases are TGTGCCAGCAGTCACATAGCGGGGGGCAACAATGAGCAGTTCTTC.

This rearrangement joins TRBV6-4 to TRBJ1-2; D gene uncertain. The CDR3 length is 14 residues. Trimming removed 0 bases at V and 8 bases at J, with 13 bases between. CDR1 and CDR2 from the germline V gene are MRHNA and SNTAGT. The CDR3 sequence is CASSDSGSVLGYTF. The CDR3 DNA sequence: TGTGCCAGCAGTGACTCAGGGAGTGTGCTGGGCTACACCTTC.

This clone has a single count. This chain links TRBV7-2 with TRBJ1-5; 7 positions agree with TRBD1. The junction had 12 bases not matched to a gene; V was cut back by 6 bases and J by 7 bases. Germline lookup yields CDR1 SGHTA and CDR2 FQGNSA. This CDR3 has 15 residues. CDR3 amino acids: CASSFGQAQGQPQHF. Written as DNA, the CDR3 is TGTGCCAGCAGTTTCGGACAGGCCCAGGGGCAGCCCCAGCATTTT.

This chain connects TRBV12-5 to TRBJ1-5, with 9 nucleotides matching TRBD1. J was trimmed by 5 bases and V by 4 bases; bases with no gene match: 9. From germline, CDR1 is LGHNT and CDR2 FRNRAP. The CDR3 consists of 16 residues. In DNA, the CDR3 is TGTGCTAGTGGTTGGGACAGGGCCCACCCGGATCAGCCCCAGCATTTT. It encodes CASGWDRAHPDQPQHF.

The chain has TRBV27 and TRBJ1-6, with TRBD1 matching over 7 bases. Trimming cost V 6 bases and J 5 bases; bases outside gene matches: 4. In germline, CDR1 is MNHEY, CDR2 SMNVEV (reference sequence). This CDR3 is 14 amino acids long. CDR3 bases: TGTGCCAGCAGCCGTACAGGGGATAATTCACCCCTCCACTTT. Translating it yields CASSRTGDNSPLHF.

The chain recombines TRBV5-6 with TRBJ1-1; a possible D gene is TRBD1 (6 bases). Germline loops: CDR1 SGHDT, CDR2 YYEEEE. This CDR3 has 17 amino acids. V was pared by 4 bases and J by 3 bases, with 22 bases between. For the CDR3, the DNA is TGTGCCAGCAGCCCCCCTCCGGGGGGCGAAGGGGACACTGAAGCTTTCTTT. It specifies CASSPPPGGEGDTEAFF.

This clone has only a few counts. The V call is TRBV7-2, the J call TRBJ1-5; D may be TRBD1 (5 bases). The CDR3 totals 13 residues. CDR1 and CDR2 (germline): SGHTA, FQGNSA. Trimming pared 2 bases from V and 5 bases from J, leaving 7 bases between. Here the CDR3 reads CASSLRGDQPQHF. CDR3 nucleotides: TGTGCCAGCAGCTTACGGGGGGATCAGCCCCAGCATTTT.

This clone was counted a single time. This chain links TRBV18 with TRBJ2-2, with TRBD1 matching over 10 bases. There are 17 residues in the CDR3. V dropped 6 bases and J dropped 1; count of bases not matched to a gene: 8. Germline V gives CDR1 KGHSH, CDR2 LQKENI. CDR3: CASSPPGQGLNTGELFF. As DNA, the CDR3 is TGTGCCAGCTCGCCCCCGGGACAGGGGCTGAACACCGGGGAGCTGTTTTTT.

The chain links TRBV5-6 to TRBJ2-7; a possible D gene is TRBD2 (6 bases). The ends were cut back, 7 bases at V and 3 bases at J, with 14 bases in the middle. Germline CDR1 and CDR2: SGHDT and YYEEEE. CDR3 length: 13 amino acids. The CDR3 nucleotides are TGTGCCAGCCGGCCGACCGGGAGCTACGAGCAGTACTTC. It yields the protein CASRPTGSYEQYF.

The chain combines TRBV9 with TRBJ2-3; D may be TRBD1 (6 bases). Between the trimmed V and J ends, which lost 0 bases and 4 bases, there was a span of 6 bases. Germline V gene data show CDR1 as SGDLS and CDR2 as YYNGEE. This CDR3 contains 13 residues. The CDR3 spells CASSVGGPDTQYF. CDR3 nucleotides: TGTGCCAGCAGCGTAGGGGGGCCAGATACGCAGTATTTT.

This rearrangement joins TRBV9 to TRBJ1-2, with a possible D match to TRBD1 (6 bases). CDR3 length: 16 amino acids. Trimming cost V 0 bases and J 4 bases, with 16 bases left between them. Per germline, CDR1 SGDLS and CDR2 YYNGEE. CDR3 protein: CASSVADSWSSYGYTF. The CDR3 coding sequence is TGTGCCAGCAGCGTAGCGGACAGCTGGTCCTCCTATGGCTACACCTTC.

This chain links TRBV19 with TRBJ1-4; 10 nucleotides align to TRBD1. This CDR3 spans 15 amino acids. V lost 5 bases, J lost 5 bases, and 5 bases stayed unmatched. The germline gives CDR1 LNHDA, CDR2 SQIVND (reference sequence). The CDR3 sequence: CASSPRTGGNEKLFF. The CDR3 DNA follows: TGTGCCAGTAGTCCTCGGACAGGGGGGAATGAAAAACTGTTTTTT. The whole variable domain, filled in from reference TRBV19 and TRBJ1-4, reads DGGITQSPKYLFRKEGQNVTLSCEQNLNHDAMYWYRQDPGQGLRLIYYSQIVNDFQKGDIAEGYSVSREKKESFPLTVTSAQKNPTAFYLCASSPRTGGNEKLFFGSGTQLSVL.

The chain employs TRBV7-8 and TRBJ2-1, with 10 bases aligning to TRBD1. CDR1 SGHVS and CDR2 FQNEAQ come from the germline V gene. The CDR3 has 17 residues. Losses at the gene ends were 5 bases for V and 7 bases for J; bases not matched to a gene: 14. The CDR3 reads CASSPARGGTGDNEQFF. In DNA, the CDR3 is TGTGCCAGCAGCCCCGCCCGGGGGGGGACAGGGGATAATGAGCAGTTCTTC.